The present T cell receptor (beta chain) was sequenced within a study of T cell repertoires in cytomegalovirus infection. Study-level background: CMV infection and matching HLA type were both indicated by public TCR beta signatures.

V was pared by 1 base and J by 0 bases, with 9 bases between. This CDR3 contains 15 residues. The germline V gene encodes CDR1 SEHNR and CDR2 FQNEAQ (reference sequence). MiXCR, applied by TCRdb to the reads, yields one record per CDR3 protein. The sample yields 300,000 to 400,000 distinct CDR3 sequences, around a sixth seen once. Sequenced: PBMCs. The receptor comes from a human donor in good health (CMV status not recorded). Some clones in this sample may be carry-over from other donors' samples. The chain carries TRBV7-9 and TRBJ1-1; no clear D gene. The CDR3 DNA reads as TGTGCCAGCAGCTTAGAGGGCCTCATGAACACTGAAGCTTTCTTT. Protein product: CASSLEGLMNTEAFF.